The next 4 T cell receptor beta chains were all read from a single sample in a study of CD8 T cells in ankylosing spondylitis. Notes on the study in general: Seemingly distinctive of ankylosing spondylitis blood was a TCR beta motif formed by eight highly homologous variants.

No antigen is known for these receptors. TCRdb redid the calling of the 5' RACE reads with MiXCR, one entry per CDR3 protein. Of about 540,000 distinct CDR3 sequences detected, about 12% appear once; the ten largest clones hold about 6.8%. Specimen: blood, either unsorted or a sorted T cell fraction (not recorded which). These receptor sequences come from a male donor with ankylosing spondylitis.

This chain joins TRBV20-1 and TRBJ1-1, with 8 bases matching TRBD1. Germline V gene sequence: CDR1 DFQATT, CDR2 SNEGSKA (reference sequence). The CDR3 sequence is 14 residues long. The CDR3: CSLRQGRMNTEAFF. The CDR3 region has the DNA TGCAGCTTAAGACAGGGGAGGATGAACACTGAAGCTTTCTTT.

This clonotype was picked up a small number of times. The CDR3 bases are TGCGCCAGCAGCCAAGAGCTCGGTCCCACCGGGACTAGCCCTATGAGTGAGCAGTTCTTC. Translated, it gives CASSQELGPTGTSPMSEQFF. This sequence joins TRBV4-1 and TRBJ2-1; 9 bases fit TRBD2. The CDR3 runs 20 residues. Germline CDR1 MGHRA, CDR2 YSYEKL. V shed 0 bases, J shed 9 bases, and the junction held 21 bases outside the gene matches.

With respect to this clonotype: The DNA is left out, because the CDR3 cannot be placed on it with certainty; the CDR3 is given as TCRdb lists it. V gene TRBV7-9 combines with J gene TRBJ2-3; the listed D gene, TRBD2, was not tested against the DNA. The CDR3 is 13 amino acids long, termini counted. From germline, CDR1 is SEHNR and CDR2 FQNEAQ (reference sequence). This CDR3 is CASSLVASGNLYF.

This chain links TRBV21-1 with TRBJ1-5; TRBD1 is taken as the D call from the table, unchecked against the DNA. TRBV21-1 is reported as a pseudogene. CDR3 size: 17 residues. CDR3 sequence reads: CASRTQGWTVWCQPQHF. CDR3 coding DNA: TGTGCCAGCAGGACCCAGGGTTGGACTGTTTGGTGTCAGCCCCAGCATTTT.